The 10 T cell receptor beta chains presented below share a single source sample, sequenced in a study of CD4 T cells in relation to SARS-CoV-2 and coronaviruses. Unexposed donor CD4+ T cells date from 2011-2018, before the COVID-19 pandemic. Isolation of CD4+ T cells took place after roughly nine days in culture. Their cognate antigens are unknown. Profiling relied on immunoSEQ multiplex PCR, and the TCRdb table lists in-frame clones only, not all of them. The sample yields 19,000 or so clones, 60% to 80% seen once. Sequences were obtained from CD4+ T cells from PBMCs, cultured in vitro. The receptors come from a human donor in good health.

The chain couples TRBV10-1 to TRBJ2-3; D is undetermined. The V and J ends lost 2 bases and 10 bases respectively, with 13 bases between them. CDR3 length: 13 amino acids. Germline CDR1 WNHNN, CDR2 SYGVQD (reference sequence). Here the CDR3 reads CASSEVRAGPQYF. DNA of the CDR3: TGCGCCAGCAGTGAGGTTCGGGCAGGCCCGCAGTATTTT.

The rearrangement links TRBV14 to TRBJ2-7; 8 bases align to TRBD2. This CDR3 contains 15 residues. Unmatched junction bases numbered 9, after V lost 1 base and J lost 7 bases. Germline-derived CDR1 and CDR2 are SGHDN and FVKESK. The CDR3 reads CASSQGRPGGREQYF. CDR3 bases: TGTGCCAGCAGCCAAGGGAGGCCGGGAGGGAGGGAGCAGTACTTC.

This clone was detected once. This chain connects TRBV5-1 to TRBJ2-7; TRBD2 matches 8 bases. The V segment lost 4 bases and the J segment 0 bases; nucleotides outside the gene matches: 6. The CDR3 spans 15 residues. Germline V gene lookup returns CDR1 SGHRS and CDR2 YFSETQ. The CDR3 coding sequence is TGCGCCAGCAGCAGCGGGAGTTCACCCTCCTACGAGCAGTACTTC. This encodes CASSSGSSPSYEQYF.

This clone was observed a single time. The CDR3 region is CASSFLYEQYF. The CDR3, as DNA: TGTGCCAGCAGCTTTTTGTACGAGCAGTACTTC. The V call is TRBV11-2, the J call TRBJ2-7; D gene uncertain. The CDR3 is made up of 11 amino acids. Between the trimmed V and J ends, which lost 3 bases and 4 bases, there was a span of 4 bases. In germline, CDR1 is SGHAT, CDR2 FQNNGV.

The rearrangement links TRBV30 to TRBJ2-2; D ambiguous. The germline CDR1 and CDR2 sequences are GTSNPN and SVGIG (reference sequence). The CDR3 runs to 18 residues. Trimming removed 4 bases at V and 5 bases at J, with 26 bases between. The CDR3: CAWNWVGANPKRTGELFF. The CDR3 region has the DNA TGTGCCTGGAACTGGGTGGGCGCGAATCCCAAGAGGACCGGGGAGCTGTTTTTT. Together with reference TRBV30 and TRBJ2-2, the CDR3 gives the full variable domain: SQTIHQWPATLVQPVGSPLSLECTVEGTSNPNLYWYRQAAGRGLQLLFYSVGIGQISSEVPQNLSASRPQDRQFILSSKKLLLSDSGFYLCAWNWVGANPKRTGELFFGEGSRLTVL.

V usage is TRBV15 and J usage is TRBJ2-3; TRBD2 aligns across 10 bases. The V gene end was trimmed by 4 bases and the J gene end by 8 bases; junction bases not matched to a gene: 12. CDR1 and CDR2 (germline): LNHNV, YYDKDF (reference sequence). This CDR3 region has 16 residues. The CDR3 sequence: CATSTNPSGSSGTQYF. The CDR3, as DNA: TGTGCCACCAGCACTAACCCTAGCGGGAGTAGTGGTACGCAGTATTTT.

This clone was counted a few times. This chain connects TRBV30 to TRBJ2-1; no reliable D call. Germline V CDR1 and CDR2: GTSNPN, SVGIG (reference sequence). This CDR3 has 13 amino acids. The V gene lost 2 bases and the J gene lost 6 bases, with 11 bases spanning the gap. The CDR3 sequence is CAWSSGRTNEQFF. The CDR3, as DNA: TGTGCCTGGAGTTCAGGCAGGACCAATGAGCAGTTCTTC.

The chain uses TRBV10-2 and TRBJ1-1, with TRBD1 identical over 7 bases. CDR1 and CDR2 (germline): WSHSY, SAAADI. CDR3 length: 14 amino acids. With 5 bases clipped from V and 11 bases from J, the junction kept 14 bases outside the gene matches. CDR3 protein: CASSYTGARNEAFF. The CDR3, as DNA: TGCGCCAGCAGTTACACAGGGGCCCGAAATGAGGCTTTCTTT.

The chain uses TRBV10-2 and TRBJ2-3; TRBD2 aligns across 12 bases. Germline CDR1 WSHSY, CDR2 SAAADI. The CDR3 loop spans 14 amino acids. Trimming at V came to 6 bases and at J to 6 bases, leaving 4 bases not matched to a gene. The CDR3 spells CASRTSGSGDTQYF. CDR3 nucleotides: TGCGCCAGCAGGACTAGCGGGAGCGGGGATACGCAGTATTTT.

This clone was recorded once. V and J are TRBV5-8 and TRBJ1-2, with D unresolved. The germline gives CDR1 SGHTS, CDR2 YDEGEE. Trimming took off 5 bases at V and 4 bases at J, with 6 bases between the two ends. The CDR3 has 11 amino acids. CDR3 residues: CASRGSYGYTF. The CDR3 DNA is TGTGCCAGCAGGGGCAGCTATGGCTACACCTTC. Full variable domain (outside the CDR3, taken from reference TRBV5-8 and TRBJ1-2): EAGVTQSPTHLIKTRGQQATLRCSPISGHTSVYWYQQALGLGLQFLLWYDEGEERNRGNFPPRFSGRQFPNYSSELNVNALELEDSALYLCASRGSYGYTFGSGTRLTVV.